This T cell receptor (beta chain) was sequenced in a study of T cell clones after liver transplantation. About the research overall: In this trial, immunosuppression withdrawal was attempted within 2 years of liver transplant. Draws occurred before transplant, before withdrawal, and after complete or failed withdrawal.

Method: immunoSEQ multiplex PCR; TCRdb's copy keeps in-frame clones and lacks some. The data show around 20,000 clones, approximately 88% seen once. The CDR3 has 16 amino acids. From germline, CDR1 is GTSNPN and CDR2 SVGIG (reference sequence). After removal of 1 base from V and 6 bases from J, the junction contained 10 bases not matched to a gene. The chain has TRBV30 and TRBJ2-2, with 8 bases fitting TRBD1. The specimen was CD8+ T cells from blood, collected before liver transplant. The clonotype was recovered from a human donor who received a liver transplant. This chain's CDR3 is CAWSAMDRVDPGELFF. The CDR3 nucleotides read TGTGCCTGGAGTGCAATGGACAGGGTGGATCCCGGGGAGCTGTTTTTT.